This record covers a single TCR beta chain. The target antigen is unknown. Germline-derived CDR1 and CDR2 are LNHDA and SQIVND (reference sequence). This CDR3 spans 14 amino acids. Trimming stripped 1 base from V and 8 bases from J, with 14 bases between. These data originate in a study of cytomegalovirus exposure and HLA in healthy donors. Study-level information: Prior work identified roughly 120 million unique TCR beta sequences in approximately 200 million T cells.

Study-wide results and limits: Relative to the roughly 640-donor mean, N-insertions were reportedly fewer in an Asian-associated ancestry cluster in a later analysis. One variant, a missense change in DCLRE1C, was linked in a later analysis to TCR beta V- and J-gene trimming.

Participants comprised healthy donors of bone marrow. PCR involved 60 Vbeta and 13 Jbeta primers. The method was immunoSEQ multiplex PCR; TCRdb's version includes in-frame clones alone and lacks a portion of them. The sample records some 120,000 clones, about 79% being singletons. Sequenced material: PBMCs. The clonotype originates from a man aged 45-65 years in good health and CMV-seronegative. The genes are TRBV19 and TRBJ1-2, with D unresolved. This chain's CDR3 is CASSIGMVSGGYTF. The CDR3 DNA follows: TGTGCCAGTAGTATAGGGATGGTCTCAGGCGGCTACACCTTC.